Listed below are T cell receptor delta chains from one sample, sequenced in a study of gamma-delta T cells after stem cell transplantation. TCRdb used CATT to re-call clones from the RT-PCR reads. The sample holds fewer than 1,200 delta-chain clones, about an eighth seen once. Sequencing was carried out using gamma-delta T cells. The receptor set was obtained from a human donor. It is not recorded whose cells these are; they may come from a transplant donor. The CDR3 runs from the conserved cysteine through the conserved F or W. A D gene is named only where the DNA matches it firmly. The listing skips clone size in some rows; elsewhere it reads once, few, many or a size class.

v_gene	d_gene	abundance	len	j_gene	CDR3aa	CDR3nt
TRDV1	TRDD3	few	15	TRDJ1	CALGDKWGDESKLIF	TGTGCTCTTGGGGACAAATGGGGGGATGAGTCTAAACTCATCTTT
TRDV2	TRDD3	.	18	TRDJ1	CACDTVTGGPPYTDKLIF	TGTGCCTGTGACACCGTAACTGGGGGGCCACCTTACACCGATAAACTCATCTTT
TRDV2	TRDD3	.	21	TRDJ1	CACDRMILGDTFERYTDKLIF	TGTGCCTGTGACCGAATGATTCTGGGGGATACCTTCGAGAGATACACCGACAAACTCATCTTT
TRDV1	.	.	21	TRDJ1	CALGENILPVLPPSYTDKLIF	TGTGCTCTTGGGGAAAACATCCTCCCTGTTCTACCACCATCGTACACCGATAAACTCATCTTT
TRDV3	TRDD3	medium-sized	21	TRDJ1	CAQARPPNGVGDTRYTDKLIF	TGTGCCCAAGCCAGGCCTCCAAACGGGGTGGGGGATACTCGGTACACCGATAAACTCATCTTT
TRDV2	TRDD3	large	21	TRDJ3	CACDSVLGDTRSSWDTRQMFF	TGTGCCTGTGACTCAGTACTGGGGGATACGCGGAGCTCCTGGGACACCCGACAGATGTTTTTC
TRDV2	TRDD3	large	19	TRDJ4	CACDTISSGGYGVYRPLIF	TGTGCCTGTGACACCATTTCCTCTGGGGGATACGGTGTCTACAGACCCCTGATCTTT
TRDV2	TRDD3	medium-sized	18	TRDJ1	CACDPIDPVLGDTSKLIF	TGTGCCTGTGATCCAATCGATCCAGTACTGGGGGATACGAGCAAACTCATCTTT
TRDV2	TRDD3	medium-sized	14	TRDJ1	CACDTLGEADKLIF	TGTGCCTGTGACACACTGGGGGAAGCCGATAAACTCATCTTT
TRDV1	TRDD3	few	24	TRDJ1	CALGEREGRSSNWGILPEPGKLIF	TGTGCTCTTGGGGAACGAGAGGGGCGATCCTCGAACTGGGGGATATTGCCTGAACCCGGTAAACTCATCTTT
TRDV2	.	.	17	TRDJ1	CACDPLLGETYTDKLIF	TGTGCCTGCGACCCTCTGTTGGGCGAAACGTACACCGATAAACTCATCTTT
TRDV2	TRDD3	medium-sized	17	TRDJ1	CACDPILGMTYTDKLIF	TGTGCCTGTGACCCAATACTGGGGATGACGTACACCGATAAACTCATCTTT
TRDV1	TRDD3	medium-sized	23	TRDJ1	CALGDLPQTFPVLGGRYTDKLIF	TGTGCTCTTGGGGATCTTCCTCAAACCTTCCCAGTACTGGGGGGTAGGTACACCGATAAACTCATCTTT
TRDV2	TRDD3	medium-sized	18	TRDJ3	CACDTWGTSSWDTRQMFF	TGTGCCTGTGACACCTGGGGGACGAGCTCCTGGGACACCCGACAGATGTTTTTC
TRDV2	.	medium-sized	15	TRDJ1	CACDTWGSYTDKLIF	TGTGCCTGTGACACCTGGGGTTCTTACACCGATAAACTCATCTTT
TRDV1	.	once	27	TRDJ1	CALGPQLRALLNAFYPGMKIHTDKLIF	TGTGCTCTTGGACCCCAACTACGGGCCTTGCTTAATGCTTTTTATCCCGGGATGAAAATTCACACCGATAAACTCATCTTT
TRDV2	TRDD3	medium-sized	18	TRDJ3	CACDTAGGSSWDTRQMFF	TGTGCCTGTGACACCGCTGGGGGGAGCTCCTGGGACACCCGACAGATGTTTTTC
TRDV2	TRDD3	medium-sized	20	TRDJ3	CACDTLRGIPNSWDTRQMFF	TGTGCCTGTGACACCCTCCGGGGGATACCCAACTCCTGGGACACCCGACAGATGTTTTTC
TRDV2	.	medium-sized	19	TRDJ1	CACDPLGSGDSLYTDKLIF	TGTGCCTGTGACCCCCTAGGCTCGGGGGACTCCCTGTACACCGATAAACTCATCTTT
TRDV2	.	large	15	TRDJ1	CACDTIGPTSDKLIF	TGTGCCTGTGACACCATCGGCCCAACCAGCGATAAACTCATCTTT